These 30 T cell receptor beta chains originate from one sample sequenced in a study of PD-1 blockade in classical Hodgkin lymphoma. Stated time point: cycle 4 day 1 (C4D1), after five to seven weeks of nivolumab. Each patient's relapse followed autologous stem cell transplantation, and brentuximab vedotin exposure varied. Only in-frame clones appear in the TCRdb table, and some are missing; sequencing was by immunoSEQ multiplex PCR. The sample shows 50,000 to 65,000 clones, 70% to 90% of them seen only once. This material consisted of peripheral blood mononuclear cells (PBMCs), taken before the fourth cycle of nivolumab. These receptors originate from a human donor with classical Hodgkin lymphoma.

The chain joins TRBV6-5 to TRBJ1-2, with TRBD1 identical over 8 bases. CDR1 and CDR2 (germline): MNHEY, SVGAGI. The CDR3 spans 15 residues. J gave up 2 bases and V 3 bases, and 5 bases lay outside the gene matches. CDR3 region: CASSYSGQANYGYTF. The CDR3, as DNA: TGTGCCAGCAGTTATTCGGGACAGGCCAACTATGGCTACACCTTC.

This clone was picked up one time. CDR3 DNA: TGTGCCAGCAGCCCTCCCGCGGCTGGCTATGGCTACACCTTC. Translating it yields CASSPPAAGYGYTF. The rearrangement uses TRBV7-9 and TRBJ1-2; D ambiguous. CDR3 length: 14 residues. V was shortened by 5 bases and J by 4 bases, with 14 bases between the two germline ends. The V gene's germline CDR1 is SEHNR and CDR2 FQNEAQ (reference sequence).

The chain is built from TRBV6-5 and TRBJ2-3; D gene ambiguous. This CDR3 region has 13 residues. CDR1 and CDR2 (germline): MNHEY, SVGAGI. V was clipped by 2 bases and J by 4 bases, with 7 bases between them. The DNA of the CDR3 is TGTGCCAGCAGTTACGATGGGGCAGATACGCAGTATTTT. Protein product: CASSYDGADTQYF.

V is TRBV11-1 and J is TRBJ2-5; 9 nucleotides agree with TRBD1. With V trimmed by 5 bases and J by 6 bases, 7 bases remained unmatched. The CDR3 loop spans 14 amino acids. Germline assignment: CDR1 SGHAT and CDR2 FQDESV (reference sequence). The CDR3 region is CASSSRDRVQTQYF. DNA for the CDR3: TGTGCCAGCAGCAGCCGGGACAGGGTGCAGACCCAGTACTTC.

This clone was observed a single time. Other DNA sequences of this sample code for an identical CDR3. The chain carries TRBV5-1 and TRBJ2-2; D is undetermined. Germline V gene sequence: CDR1 SGHRS, CDR2 YFSETQ. This CDR3 comprises 14 residues. Trimming left V 0 bases short and J 4 bases short, with 7 bases between. The CDR3 DNA reads as TGCGCCAGCAGCTTGGAGGGAAGCACCGGGGAGCTGTTTTTT. This sequence encodes CASSLEGSTGELFF. Drawing the rest from reference TRBV5-1 and TRBJ2-2, the complete variable domain is KAGVTQTPRYLIKTRGQQVTLSCSPISGHRSVSWYQQTPGQGLQFLFEYFSETQRNKGNFPGRFSGRQFSNSRSEMNVSTLELGDSALYLCASSLEGSTGELFFGEGSRLTVL.

This clone was recorded once. This chain joins TRBV5-1 and TRBJ2-7, with 9 bases matching TRBD1. Germline values: CDR1 SGHRS, CDR2 YFSETQ. V shed 2 bases, J shed 4 bases, and the junction held 4 bases outside the gene matches. The CDR3 contains 14 residues. CDR3 protein: CASSFTGGGYEQYF. The CDR3 region has the DNA TGCGCCAGCAGCTTTACAGGGGGCGGATACGAGCAGTACTTC.

This clone has only one observation. J is TRBJ1-5 and V is TRBV5-1; D is unclear. CDR3 length equals 15 residues. V lost 0 bases to trimming and J lost 6 bases, with 13 bases between them. The germline gives CDR1 SGHRS, CDR2 YFSETQ. CDR3 in DNA: TGCGCCAGCAGCTTGGAAACGGGAACGGGTCAGCCCCAGCATTTT. Translated: CASSLETGTGQPQHF.

The chain has TRBV7-2 and TRBJ2-2; D is unclear. This CDR3 spans 15 amino acids. The V gene's germline CDR1 is SGHTA and CDR2 FQGNSA. V was trimmed by 2 bases and J by 1 base, leaving 8 bases between them. The CDR3 protein is CASSLSAGNTGELFF. The CDR3 region has the DNA TGTGCCAGCAGCTTATCGGCAGGGAACACCGGGGAGCTGTTTTTT.

This rearrangement joins TRBV28 to TRBJ1-4, with D hard to call. The CDR3 runs to 12 residues. The V end lost 6 bases, the J end lost 4 bases, and 6 bases lay between the germline ends. Germline V gives CDR1 MDHEN, CDR2 SYDVKM. CDR3 sequence: CASRGGNEKLFF. CDR3 DNA sequence: TGTGCCAGCAGGGGAGGTAATGAAAAACTGTTTTTT.

The chain combines TRBV5-1 with TRBJ1-5, with 9 bases matching TRBD1. Germline-derived CDR1 and CDR2 are SGHRS and YFSETQ. The junction had 8 bases not matched to a gene; V was cut back by 4 bases and J by 6 bases. The CDR3 is made up of 15 amino acids. The CDR3 DNA sequence: TGCGCCAGCAGCCCCGAGGGACAGGGAAGTCAGCCCCAGCATTTT. Its translation: CASSPEGQGSQPQHF.

The rearrangement uses TRBV10-2 and TRBJ2-2, with D possibly TRBD1 on 6 matching bases. This CDR3 comprises 17 residues. Deletions cut 3 bases from V and 4 bases from J, with 18 bases between. The germline gives CDR1 WSHSY, CDR2 SAAADI. The CDR3 nucleotides are TGCGCCAGCAGTGATCCCATCCGGGACACCGCCACCGGGGAGCTGTTTTTT. Translation: CASSDPIRDTATGELFF.

The V gene is TRBV25-1, the J gene TRBJ1-4; the match to TRBD1 covers 8 bases. V dropped 2 bases and J dropped 7; count of bases not matched to a gene: 6. The CDR3 spans 15 residues. CDR1 and CDR2 from the germline V gene are MGHDK and SYGVNS. For the CDR3, the DNA is TGTGCCAGCAGTGAACAGGGGGCGCCGGGTGAAAAACTGTTTTTT. This gives the protein CASSEQGAPGEKLFF.

V and J are TRBV7-9 and TRBJ1-4; possible D gene TRBD1, 5 bases. With 6 bases removed from V and 7 bases from J, the gap between germline ends came to 12 bases. Germline CDR1 reads SEHNR; CDR2 reads FQNEAQ (reference sequence). The CDR3 consists of 13 residues. The CDR3 region is CASRYQGGEKLFF. For the CDR3, the DNA is TGTGCCAGCAGATATCAGGGAGGTGAAAAACTGTTTTTT.

This chain uses TRBV30 with TRBJ2-7, with no clear D. CDR3 length equals 15 residues. With 2 bases removed from V and 3 bases from J, the gap between germline ends came to 17 bases. Germline V gene sequence: CDR1 GTSNPN, CDR2 SVGIG (reference sequence). The CDR3 is CAWSPRRAWSYEQYF. CDR3 coding DNA: TGTGCCTGGAGTCCCCGCCGGGCCTGGAGCTACGAGCAGTACTTC.

The V call is TRBV5-4, the J call TRBJ2-5; 10 nucleotides align to TRBD2. Per the germline V gene, CDR1 is SGHNT and CDR2 is YYREEE (reference sequence). The junction had 3 bases not matched to a gene; V was cut back by 1 base and J by 3 bases. CDR3 length equals 15 residues. DNA of the CDR3: TGTGCCAGCAGCTTGCGGACTAGCGGCGAAGAGACCCAGTACTTC. It is translated as CASSLRTSGEETQYF.

The chain couples TRBV19 to TRBJ1-5, with 9 bases lining up with TRBD1. The CDR3 length is 16 residues. The V gene end was trimmed by 5 bases and the J gene end by 2 bases; junction bases not matched to a gene: 7. Germline V gene lookup returns CDR1 LNHDA and CDR2 SQIVND (reference sequence). DNA for the CDR3: TGTGCCAGTAGTGGTGGACAGGGGATAGGCAATCAGCCCCAGCATTTT. Amino acids: CASSGGQGIGNQPQHF. Variable domain in full (rest from reference TRBV19 and TRBJ1-5): DGGITQSPKYLFRKEGQNVTLSCEQNLNHDAMYWYRQDPGQGLRLIYYSQIVNDFQKGDIAEGYSVSREKKESFPLTVTSAQKNPTAFYLCASSGGQGIGNQPQHFGDGTRLSIL.

V is TRBV7-9 and J is TRBJ2-7, with D perhaps matching TRBD2 (6 bases). Trimming shortened V by 5 bases and J by 3 bases, and 14 bases separated the two germline ends. The CDR3 has 14 residues. The germline V gene has CDR1 SEHNR and CDR2 FQNEAQ (reference sequence). In DNA, the CDR3 is TGTGCCAGCAGCCCAGATGGGGGGATCTACGAGCAGTACTTC. Translated, it gives CASSPDGGIYEQYF.

This chain uses TRBV5-1 with TRBJ1-5, with 7 bases aligning to TRBD1. The CDR3 loop spans 20 amino acids. V was clipped by 5 bases and J by 4 bases; unmatched bases: 24. CDR1 is SGHRS and CDR2 is YFSETQ in the germline V gene. The CDR3 reads CASSTTSGTEVRRPNQPQHF. DNA for the CDR3: TGCGCCAGCAGTACTACTTCCGGGACAGAAGTAAGACGACCGAATCAGCCCCAGCATTTT. The whole variable domain, remainder taken from reference TRBV5-1 and TRBJ1-5, is KAGVTQTPRYLIKTRGQQVTLSCSPISGHRSVSWYQQTPGQGLQFLFEYFSETQRNKGNFPGRFSGRQFSNSRSEMNVSTLELGDSALYLCASSTTSGTEVRRPNQPQHFGDGTRLSIL.

J is TRBJ2-1 and V is TRBV11-3; 11 bases align to TRBD2. Germline trimming cut 1 base from V and 9 bases from J; bases unmatched to any gene: 8. The CDR3 is 16 amino acids. CDR1 SGHNT and CDR2 YENEEA come from the germline V gene. The CDR3 is CASSLVSSGGMGEQFF. The CDR3 nucleotides are TGTGCCAGCAGCTTAGTATCTAGCGGGGGGATGGGTGAGCAGTTCTTC.

The chain joins TRBV11-2 to TRBJ1-3; TRBD1 matches at 11 bases. This CDR3 is built from 17 residues. V lost 5 bases and J lost 2; bases outside the gene matches: 8. CDR1 and CDR2 (germline): SGHAT, FQNNGV. The CDR3, as DNA: TGTGCCAGCAGCGTCTCCTCGGACAGGGGGCCTGGAAACACCATATATTTT. Translating gives CASSVSSDRGPGNTIYF.

This sequence joins TRBV28 and TRBJ1-1, with 7 bases aligning to TRBD1. Germline CDR1 MDHEN, CDR2 SYDVKM. V was pared by 5 bases and J by 6 bases, with 15 bases of the junction left unmatched. This CDR3 is built from 16 residues. The CDR3 DNA is TGTGCCAGCAGTACCCATCGGACAGGTTCCCTTCCTGAAGCTTTCTTT. Translating it yields CASSTHRTGSLPEAFF.

The rearrangement uses TRBV10-3 and TRBJ2-5, with D perhaps TRBD1 or TRBD2 (6 bases each). CDR1 is ENHRY and CDR2 is SYGVKD in the germline V gene. The CDR3 is 15 residues long. With 8 bases removed from V and 6 bases from J, the gap between germline ends came to 22 bases. The CDR3 region has the DNA TGTGCCATCGAGGTTTGGGGGGCTAAAAGAAAGACCCAGTACTTC. This sequence encodes CAIEVWGAKRKTQYF.

V usage is TRBV7-3 and J usage is TRBJ2-7; 7 positions agree with TRBD1. The V gene end was trimmed by 5 bases and the J gene end by 5 bases; junction bases not matched to a gene: 9. CDR1 is SGHTA and CDR2 is FQGTGA in the germline V gene. The length of the CDR3 is 14 residues. The CDR3 coding sequence is TGTGCCAGCAGCGAGACAGGGCTCCTTAACGAGCAGTACTTC. The encoded protein is CASSETGLLNEQYF.

This clone showed up just a few times. This rearrangement joins TRBV30 to TRBJ1-1; weak D call: TRBD1 (6 bases). Between the trimmed V and J ends, which lost 0 bases and 6 bases, there was a span of 11 bases. There are 13 residues in the CDR3. Germline V gene lookup returns CDR1 GTSNPN and CDR2 SVGIG (reference sequence). In DNA form, the CDR3 reads TGTGCCTGGAGTGTATCAGGGGCCTCTGAAGCTTTCTTT. It specifies CAWSVSGASEAFF.

The V gene is TRBV5-1, the J gene TRBJ2-2; the D gene is possibly TRBD1 (6 bases). With 1 base removed from V and 10 bases from J, the gap between germline ends came to 11 bases. CDR1 and CDR2 (germline): SGHRS, YFSETQ. This CDR3 spans 13 amino acids. The DNA of the CDR3 is TGCGCCAGCAGCTTGATGCAGGGGTTGGAGCTGTTTTTT. It is translated as CASSLMQGLELFF.

The chain has TRBV5-4 and TRBJ1-1, with D unresolved. The CDR3 sequence is 16 residues long. V was cut by 4 bases and J by 0 bases, with 16 bases left in between. The V gene's germline CDR1 is SGHNT and CDR2 YYREEE (reference sequence). The CDR3 sequence: CASSPPSIGLNTEAFF. The DNA for the CDR3 is TGTGCCAGCAGCCCCCCGTCGATAGGTCTGAACACTGAAGCTTTCTTT.

The chain is built from TRBV28 and TRBJ2-5; D ambiguous. Trimming took off 2 bases at V and 3 bases at J, with 10 bases between the two ends. CDR3 length: 14 residues. CDR1 is MDHEN and CDR2 is SYDVKM in the germline V gene. The CDR3 reads CASSLANREETQYF. As DNA, the CDR3 is TGTGCCAGCAGTTTAGCGAACCGGGAAGAGACCCAGTACTTC.

The chain uses TRBV6-5 and TRBJ1-1, with D hard to call. Trimming took 6 bases from V and 7 from J, leaving 12 bases between them. In germline, CDR1 is MNHEY, CDR2 SVGAGI. This CDR3 contains 12 residues. This chain's CDR3 is CASSAGRGEAFF. For the CDR3, the DNA is TGTGCCAGCAGCGCCGGACGGGGTGAAGCTTTCTTT.

The chain couples TRBV6-4 to TRBJ2-3; 9 bases match TRBD2. The CDR3 extends over 16 amino acids. Looked up from germline, CDR1 is MRHNA and CDR2 is SNTAGT. With 0 bases clipped from V and 3 bases from J, the junction kept 4 bases outside the gene matches. CDR3 DNA sequence: TGTGCCAGCAGTGACTCGGCGGGGGGGTTGACAGATACGCAGTATTTT. Amino acid sequence: CASSDSAGGLTDTQYF.

This clone appeared once. The identical CDR3 is also encoded by other nucleotide sequences in the sample. The rearrangement uses TRBV5-1 and TRBJ1-4, with D possibly matching TRBD1 (6 bases). Germline CDR1 SGHRS, CDR2 YFSETQ. V was pared by 0 bases and J by 8 bases, with 11 bases between. The length of the CDR3 is 14 residues. The CDR3: CASSLAGAEEKLFF. The CDR3 coding sequence is TGCGCCAGCAGCTTGGCGGGGGCAGAAGAAAAACTGTTTTTT. Filled out from reference TRBV5-1 and TRBJ1-4, the complete variable domain reads KAGVTQTPRYLIKTRGQQVTLSCSPISGHRSVSWYQQTPGQGLQFLFEYFSETQRNKGNFPGRFSGRQFSNSRSEMNVSTLELGDSALYLCASSLAGAEEKLFFGSGTQLSVL.